This T cell receptor beta chain was obtained from a study of OX40 agonist ivuxolimab in advanced cancers. The study, taken as a whole, reports: Antigens targeted by the expanded peripheral T cells were not determined. Expanded clones were, on average, more numerous among CD8+ T cells than CD4+.

Germline lookup yields CDR1 MNHNS and CDR2 SASEGT. The J segment lost 5 bases and the V segment lost 5 bases, leaving 5 bases of the junction unmatched. This CDR3 is 13 amino acids long. A remark on this clone: Its antigen remains unknown.

Sequencing used immunoSEQ multiplex PCR; TCRdb keeps in-frame clones, though not all of them. In the table there are some 90,000 clones, roughly 90% of which are singletons. The sequencing used CD4+ or CD8+ T cells sorted from blood, collected in a trial of the OX40 agonist ivuxolimab. The sequence was obtained from an adult with an advanced solid tumor such as melanoma, head and neck, liver or kidney cancer. The chain carries TRBV6-1 and TRBJ1-1, with 7 bases aligning to TRBD1. CDR3: CASSSRGPTEAFF. CDR3 DNA: TGTGCCAGCAGTTCTAGGGGGCCAACTGAAGCTTTCTTT.